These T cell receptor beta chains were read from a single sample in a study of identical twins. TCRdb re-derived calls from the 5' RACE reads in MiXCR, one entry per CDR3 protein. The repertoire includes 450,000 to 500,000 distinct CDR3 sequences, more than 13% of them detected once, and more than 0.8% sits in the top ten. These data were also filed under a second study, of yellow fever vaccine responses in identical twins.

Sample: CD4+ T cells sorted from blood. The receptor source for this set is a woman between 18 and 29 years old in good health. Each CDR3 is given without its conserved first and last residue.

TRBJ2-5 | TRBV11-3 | ASSNPGAVGETQY
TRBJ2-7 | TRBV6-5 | ASSYLTGLAGSHEQY
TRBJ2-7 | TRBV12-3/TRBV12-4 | ASNPSGAHEQY
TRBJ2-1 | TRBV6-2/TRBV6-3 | ASSYYGYNEQF
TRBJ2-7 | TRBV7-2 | ASSGGRGPVYEQY
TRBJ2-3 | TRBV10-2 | ASSPQRPTDTQY
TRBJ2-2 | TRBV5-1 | ASSLGLAQGTGELF
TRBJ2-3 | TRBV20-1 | SAEDYRGTDTQY
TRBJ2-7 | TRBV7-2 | ASSLGGSNREQY
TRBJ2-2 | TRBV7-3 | ASSPVSQGGELF
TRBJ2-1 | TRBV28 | ASSLFFRTSGSHEQF
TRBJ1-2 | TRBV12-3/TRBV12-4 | ASRAGQGNYGYT
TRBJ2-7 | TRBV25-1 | ASTFQDREGEQY
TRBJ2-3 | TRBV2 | ASSVWTGGTDTQY
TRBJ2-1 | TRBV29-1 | SVWRRAYNEQF
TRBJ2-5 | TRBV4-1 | ASSQILRETQY
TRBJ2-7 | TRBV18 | ASSPDPYAQY
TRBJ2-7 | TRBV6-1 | ASKWDRLRGEQY
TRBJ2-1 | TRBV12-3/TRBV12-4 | ASSLTETYNEQF
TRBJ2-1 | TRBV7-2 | ASSSPLGANEQF
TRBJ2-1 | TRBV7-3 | ASSPRGGQYNEQF
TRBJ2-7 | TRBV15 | ATSRGKDPTFYEQY
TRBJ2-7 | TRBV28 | ASPSGASGGSYEQY
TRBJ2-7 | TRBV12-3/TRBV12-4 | ASSFSGSLYEQY
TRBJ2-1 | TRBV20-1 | SARDPGLAGVHEQF
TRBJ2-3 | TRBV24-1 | ATSGKRFTDTQY
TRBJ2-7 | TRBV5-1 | ASSSWPDSPYEQY
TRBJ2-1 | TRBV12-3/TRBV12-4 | ASSLRTSGVSYNEQF
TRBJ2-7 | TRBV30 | AWSKGLAGAVGEQY
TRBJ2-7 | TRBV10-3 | ASSQLGEQY
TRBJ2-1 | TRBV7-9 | ASSLPGAGEAGEQF
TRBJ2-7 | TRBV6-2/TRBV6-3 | ASTQVVVGEQY
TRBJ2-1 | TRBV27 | ASSLSAGGNEQF
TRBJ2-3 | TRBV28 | ASSSPLLADTQY
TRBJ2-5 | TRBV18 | ASSRQPHRDRGLETQY
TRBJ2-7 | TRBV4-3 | ASSRTFKSDEQY
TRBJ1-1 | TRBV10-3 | ATTDGVNTEAF
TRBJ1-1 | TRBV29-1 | SVPQGTMNTEAF
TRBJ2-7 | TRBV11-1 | ASSSLRAGAAYEQY
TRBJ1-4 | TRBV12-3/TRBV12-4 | ASSLVAGEKLF
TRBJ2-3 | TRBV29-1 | SVGSSTDTQY
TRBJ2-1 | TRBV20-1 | SARERVREWANEQF